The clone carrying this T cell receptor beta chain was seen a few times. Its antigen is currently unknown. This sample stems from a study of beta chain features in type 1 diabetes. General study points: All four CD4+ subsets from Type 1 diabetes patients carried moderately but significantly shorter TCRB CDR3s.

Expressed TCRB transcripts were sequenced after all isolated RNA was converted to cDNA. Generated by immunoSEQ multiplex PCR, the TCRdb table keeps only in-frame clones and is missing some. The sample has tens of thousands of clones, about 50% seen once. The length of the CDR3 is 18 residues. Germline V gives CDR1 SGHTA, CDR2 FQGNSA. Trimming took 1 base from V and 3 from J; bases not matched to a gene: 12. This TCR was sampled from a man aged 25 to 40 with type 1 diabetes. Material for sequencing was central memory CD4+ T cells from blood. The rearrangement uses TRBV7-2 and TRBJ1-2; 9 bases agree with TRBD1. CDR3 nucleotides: TGTGCCAGCAGCTTAGGGGGACAGGGTTCAGCGGTATACTATGGCTACACCTTC. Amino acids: CASSLGGQGSAVYYGYTF.